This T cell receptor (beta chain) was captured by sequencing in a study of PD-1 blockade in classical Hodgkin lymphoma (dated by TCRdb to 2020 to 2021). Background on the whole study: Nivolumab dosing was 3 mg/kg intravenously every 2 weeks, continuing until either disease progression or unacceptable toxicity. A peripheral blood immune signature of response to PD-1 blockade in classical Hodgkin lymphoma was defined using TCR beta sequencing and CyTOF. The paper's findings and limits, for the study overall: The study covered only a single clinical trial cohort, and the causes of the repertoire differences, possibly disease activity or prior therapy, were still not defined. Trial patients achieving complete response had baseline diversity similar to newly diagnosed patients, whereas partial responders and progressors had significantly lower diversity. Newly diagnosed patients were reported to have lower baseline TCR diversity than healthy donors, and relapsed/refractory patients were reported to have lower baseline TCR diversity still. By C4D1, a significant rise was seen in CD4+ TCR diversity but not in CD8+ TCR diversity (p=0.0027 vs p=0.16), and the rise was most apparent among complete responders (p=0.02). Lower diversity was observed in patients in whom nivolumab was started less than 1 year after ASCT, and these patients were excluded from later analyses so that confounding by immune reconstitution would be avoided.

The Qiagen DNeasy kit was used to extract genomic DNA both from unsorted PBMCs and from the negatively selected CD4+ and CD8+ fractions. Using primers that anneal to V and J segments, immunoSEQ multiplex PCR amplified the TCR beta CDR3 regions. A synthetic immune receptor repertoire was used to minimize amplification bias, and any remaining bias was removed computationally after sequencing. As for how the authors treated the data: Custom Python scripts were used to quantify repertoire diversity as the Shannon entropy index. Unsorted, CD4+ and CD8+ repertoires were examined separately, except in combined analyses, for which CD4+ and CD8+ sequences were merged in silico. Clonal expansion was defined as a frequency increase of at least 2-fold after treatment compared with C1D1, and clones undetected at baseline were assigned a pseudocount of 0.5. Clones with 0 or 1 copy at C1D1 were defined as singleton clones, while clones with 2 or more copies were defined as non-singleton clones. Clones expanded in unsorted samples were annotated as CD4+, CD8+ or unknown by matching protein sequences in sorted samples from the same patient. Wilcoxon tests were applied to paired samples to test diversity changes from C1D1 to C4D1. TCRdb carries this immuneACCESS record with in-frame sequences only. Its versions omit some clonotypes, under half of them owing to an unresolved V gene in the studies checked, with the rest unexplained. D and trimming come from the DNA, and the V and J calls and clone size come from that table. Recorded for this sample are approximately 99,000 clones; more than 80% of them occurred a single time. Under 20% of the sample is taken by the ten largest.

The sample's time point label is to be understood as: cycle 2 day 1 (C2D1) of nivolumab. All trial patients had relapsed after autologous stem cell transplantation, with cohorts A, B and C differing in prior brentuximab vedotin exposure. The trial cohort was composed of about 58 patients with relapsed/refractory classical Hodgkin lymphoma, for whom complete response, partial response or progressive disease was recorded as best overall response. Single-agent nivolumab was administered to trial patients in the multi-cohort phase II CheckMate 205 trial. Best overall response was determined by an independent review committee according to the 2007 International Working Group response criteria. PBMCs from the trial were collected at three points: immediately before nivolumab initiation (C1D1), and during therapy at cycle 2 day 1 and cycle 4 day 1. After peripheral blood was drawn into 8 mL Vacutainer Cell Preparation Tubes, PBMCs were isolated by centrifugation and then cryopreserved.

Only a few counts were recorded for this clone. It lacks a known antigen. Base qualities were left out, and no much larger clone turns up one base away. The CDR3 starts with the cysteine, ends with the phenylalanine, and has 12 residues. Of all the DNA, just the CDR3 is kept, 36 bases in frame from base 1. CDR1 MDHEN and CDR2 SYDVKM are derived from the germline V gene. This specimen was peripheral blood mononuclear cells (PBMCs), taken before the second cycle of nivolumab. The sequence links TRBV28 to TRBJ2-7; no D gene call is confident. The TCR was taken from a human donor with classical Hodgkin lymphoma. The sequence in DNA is TGTCTTGCCAGCAGGTCTAGCTACGAGCAGTACTTC. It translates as CLASRSSYEQYF.